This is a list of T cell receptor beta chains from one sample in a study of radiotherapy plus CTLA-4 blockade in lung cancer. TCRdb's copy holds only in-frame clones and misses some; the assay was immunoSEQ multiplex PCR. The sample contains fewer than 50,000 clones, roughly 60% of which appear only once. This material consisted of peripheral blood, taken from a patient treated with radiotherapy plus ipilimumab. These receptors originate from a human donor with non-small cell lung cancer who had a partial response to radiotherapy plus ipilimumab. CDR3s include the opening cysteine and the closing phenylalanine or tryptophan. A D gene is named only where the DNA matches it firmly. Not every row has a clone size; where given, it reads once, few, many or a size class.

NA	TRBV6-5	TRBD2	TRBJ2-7	TGTGCCACCGTAGCGGGAAGTTACGAGCAGTACTTC	CATVAGSYEQYF
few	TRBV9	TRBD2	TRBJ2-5	TGTGCCAGCAGCCCGGGACTAGCGGGGGAGGAGACCCAGTACTTC	CASSPGLAGEETQYF
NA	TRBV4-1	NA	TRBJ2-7	TGCGCCAGCAGCCGCAACAGGGTTTCCTACGAGCAGTACTTC	CASSRNRVSYEQYF
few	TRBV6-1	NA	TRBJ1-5	TGTGCCAGCAGTGAAAGGGGATTACAGCTCAATCAGCCCCAGCATTTT	CASSERGLQLNQPQHF
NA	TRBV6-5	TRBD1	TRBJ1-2	TGTGCCAGCAGTTACTCGACAGGGAAGGTCCATGGCTACACCTTC	CASSYSTGKVHGYTF
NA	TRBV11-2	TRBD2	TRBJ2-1	TGTGCCAGCAGCCCAAGACTAGCGGGAGGGCCTAGTGAGCAGTTCTTC	CASSPRLAGGPSEQFF
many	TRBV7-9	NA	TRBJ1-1	TGTGCCAGCAGCCGCACTGGACAGAGAAACACTGAAGCTTTCTTT	CASSRTGQRNTEAFF
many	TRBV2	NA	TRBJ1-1	TGTGCCAGCAGTCCCGGGTGGAACACTGAAGCTTTCTTT	CASSPGWNTEAFF
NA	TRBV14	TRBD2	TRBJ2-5	TGTGCCAGCAGCCGGGGAGGGGCTCCAGGGGAGACCCAGTACTTC	CASSRGGAPGETQYF
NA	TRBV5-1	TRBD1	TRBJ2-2	TGCGCCAGCAGCTTCCACAGGGGGTTAGACACCGGGGAGCTGTTTTTT	CASSFHRGLDTGELFF
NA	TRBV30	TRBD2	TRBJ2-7	TGTGCTTGGAGTGGGGGGGACTCCTACGAGCAGTACTTC	CAWSGGDSYEQYF
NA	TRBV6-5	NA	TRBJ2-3	TGTGCCAGCAGTTACTTTGACAGATATACGCAGTATTTT	CASSYFDRYTQYF
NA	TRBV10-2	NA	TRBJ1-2	TGCGCCAGTACACAGGATCCTAACTATGGCTACACCTTC	CASTQDPNYGYTF
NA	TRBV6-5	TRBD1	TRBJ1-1	TGTGCCAGCAGTTACCCGGGGACAGGGCGGCCTGAAGCTTTCTTT	CASSYPGTGRPEAFF
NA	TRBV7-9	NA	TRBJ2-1	TGTGCCAGCAGCTTAGGGGCGCGCGGGAAGGTCTTCAATGAGCAGTTCTTC	CASSLGARGKVFNEQFF
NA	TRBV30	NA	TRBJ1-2	TGTGCCTGGAGTCGGCAGGCTCTTGGCTACACCTTC	CAWSRQALGYTF
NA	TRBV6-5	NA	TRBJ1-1	TGTGCCAGCAGTTACGGGGTGGGGGCCACTGAAGCTTTCTTT	CASSYGVGATEAFF
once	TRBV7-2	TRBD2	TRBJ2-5	TGTGCCAGCAGCTCCCTTGGCCTAGCGGCCTCCCAAGAGACCCAGTACTTC	CASSSLGLAASQETQYF
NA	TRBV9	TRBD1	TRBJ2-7	TGTGCCAGCAGCGTAGGGGACAGGGGGCGCGAGGACGAGCAGTACTTC	CASSVGDRGREDEQYF
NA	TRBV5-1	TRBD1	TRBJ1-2	TGCGCCAGCAGCCCCAGCCCGACAGGGGACGCCCTAAGCGGCTACACCTTC	CASSPSPTGDALSGYTF
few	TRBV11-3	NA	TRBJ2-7	TGTGCCAGCAGCCTCGGCTACACGGGCGAGCAGTACTTC	CASSLGYTGEQYF
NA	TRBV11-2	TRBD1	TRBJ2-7	TGTGCCAGCGACTCAGGACAGGGACGCGAGCAGTACTTC	CASDSGQGREQYF
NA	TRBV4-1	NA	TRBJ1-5	TGCGCCAGCAGCCAAGCCCGCGGGGTGGTTCAGCCCCAGCATTTT	CASSQARGVVQPQHF
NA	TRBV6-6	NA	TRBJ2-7	TGTGCCAGCAGTTCCCCGGCGGGAGAGCAGTACTTC	CASSSPAGEQYF
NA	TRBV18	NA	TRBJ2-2	TGTGCCAGCTCACCGGAGGTCCCCGGGGAGCTGTTTTTT	CASSPEVPGELFF
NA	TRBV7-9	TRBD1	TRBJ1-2	TGTGCCAGCAGCCCCCGGCCCCCGGGACAGGGTAGATATGGCTACACCTTC	CASSPRPPGQGRYGYTF
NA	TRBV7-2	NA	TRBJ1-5	TGTGCCAGCAGCTTAGCAGGAGCTTATCAGCCCCAGCATTTT	CASSLAGAYQPQHF
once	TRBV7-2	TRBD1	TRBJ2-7	TGTGCCAGCAGCTTACGGACAGGGACTCTCCACGAGCAGTACTTC	CASSLRTGTLHEQYF
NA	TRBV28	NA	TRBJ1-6	TGTGCCAGCAGTTTCGGGGATTCACCCCTCCACTTT	CASSFGDSPLHF
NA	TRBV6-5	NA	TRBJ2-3	TGTGCCAGCAGTTACCGGACTGTAACCGGTCCAGATACGCAGTATTTT	CASSYRTVTGPDTQYF
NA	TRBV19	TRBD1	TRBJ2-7	TGTGCCAGTAGTCCCAGGGGGCGCGAGCAGTACTTC	CASSPRGREQYF